Below, 25 T cell receptor beta chains from the same sample are listed, as sequenced in a study of spatial heterogeneity in lung cancer. This sample's time point: sample taken at primary tumor resection. From tumor, nontumor lung or frozen PBMC, whole RNA was taken unsorted for sequencing. From the 5' RACE reads, TCRdb called clonotypes with MiXCR, one entry per CDR3 protein. The sample shows 60,000 to 65,000 distinct CDR3 sequences, approximately 8% of them seen only once. The specimen was PBMCs, collected at surgery. These receptors all come from a female donor with early-stage non-small cell lung cancer.

This clonotype was seen more than once but under ten times. The CDR3 reads CASSPRTGWDSPLHF. The CDR3 DNA sequence: TGTGCCAGCAGTCCTCGGACAGGATGGGATTCACCCCTCCACTTT. The V and J genes are TRBV12-3 or TRBV12-4 and TRBJ1-6, with 7 bases matching TRBD1. The ends lost 5 bases at V and 8 bases at J; junction bases unmatched: 9. The CDR3 has 15 residues.

In this sample, this clonotype turned up many times. V gene TRBV11-1 combines with J gene TRBJ2-1; D is uncertain. Trimming removed 3 bases from V and 7 bases from J, with 10 bases in between. The CDR3 sequence is 13 residues long. Germline V gene sequence: CDR1 SGHAT, CDR2 FQDESV (reference sequence). DNA for the CDR3: TGTGCCAGCAGCTTCTCGGCACCGAATGAGCAGTTCTTC. Translating gives CASSFSAPNEQFF.

This clonotype was detected a few times. The rearrangement links TRBV29-1 to TRBJ2-1, with 15 bases aligning to TRBD2. V was clipped by 6 bases and J by 7 bases; unmatched bases: 10. There are 16 residues in the CDR3. CDR1 and CDR2 (germline): SQVTM, ANQGSEA. The CDR3 region is CSVGTSGGWSRNEQFF. The CDR3 bases are TGCAGCGTCGGGACTAGCGGGGGGTGGAGTAGAAATGAGCAGTTCTTC.

The gene calls are TRBV20-1 and TRBJ2-2; weak D call: TRBD1 (6 bases). V was clipped by 5 bases and J by 3 bases, with 13 bases between them. Germline assignment: CDR1 DFQATT and CDR2 SNEGSKA (reference sequence). The CDR3 contains 14 residues. The CDR3 nucleotides are TGCAGTGCTCCCGGACAGACCCACACCGGGGAGCTGTTTTTT. This gives the protein CSAPGQTHTGELFF.

This clonotype was picked up many times. V gene TRBV2 combines with J gene TRBJ2-2; D possibly matches TRBD1 or TRBD2 (5 bases each). Germline V CDR1 and CDR2: SNHLY, FYNNEI. CDR3 length: 14 amino acids. Between the trimmed V and J ends, which lost 6 bases and 4 bases, there was a span of 12 bases. DNA of the CDR3: TGTGCCAGCAGCTTTTCAGGGACCACCGGGGAGCTGTTTTTT. Translation: CASSFSGTTGELFF.

This clonotype was recorded at least ten times. This chain uses TRBV7-9 with TRBJ1-4; D unresolved. The CDR3 loop spans 14 amino acids. Germline lookup yields CDR1 SEHNR and CDR2 FQNEAQ (reference sequence). V was pared by 0 bases and J by 8 bases, with 10 bases between. In DNA form, the CDR3 reads TGTGCCAGCAGCTTAGCCCTGGGAGGGGAAAAACTGTTTTTT. It yields the protein CASSLALGGEKLFF.

The chain is built from TRBV13 and TRBJ1-6, with 7 bases lining up with TRBD1. CDR3 length: 15 residues. Germline loops: CDR1 PRHDT, CDR2 FYEKMQ (reference sequence). The ends lost 5 bases at V and 2 bases at J; junction bases unmatched: 3. CDR3 nucleotides: TGTGCCAGCAGCGCCGGGACAGCCTATAATTCACCCCTCCACTTT. Encoded protein: CASSAGTAYNSPLHF.

By frequency in the sample, this clonotype is medium-sized (0.01 to 0.1%). This chain connects TRBV3-1 to TRBJ2-2; TRBD2 aligns across 7 bases. CDR1 is LGHDT and CDR2 is YNNKEL in the germline V gene (reference sequence). V was pared by 4 bases and J by 2 bases, with 7 bases of the junction left unmatched. The CDR3 is made up of 16 amino acids. Here the CDR3 reads CASSPQSGANTGELFF. CDR3 nucleotides: TGTGCCAGCAGCCCTCAAAGCGGGGCAAACACCGGGGAGCTGTTTTTT.

This clonotype was seen a handful of times. The chain links TRBV27 to TRBJ1-3; 9 bases line up with TRBD1. The CDR3 length is 14 residues. CDR1 is MNHEY, CDR2 SMNVEV, per germline (reference sequence). Trimming took 6 bases from V and 8 from J; bases not matched to a gene: 8. Here the CDR3 DNA reads TGTGCCAGCAGACCGGGACAGGGCTCGGACACCATATATTTT. This codes for CASRPGQGSDTIYF.

This chain joins TRBV3-1 and TRBJ1-5; unclear D gene. CDR3 size: 13 residues. CDR1 and CDR2 from the germline V gene are LGHDT and YNNKEL (reference sequence). Trimming left V 0 bases short and J 6 bases short, with 6 bases between. CDR3 bases: TGTGCCAGCAGCCAAGATCTGACTCAGCCCCAGCATTTT. Residues: CASSQDLTQPQHF.

J is TRBJ1-3 and V is TRBV25-1, with D uncertain. V lost 3 bases and J lost 4, with 10 bases in between. The CDR3 consists of 14 residues. Germline lookup yields CDR1 MGHDK and CDR2 SYGVNS. The CDR3 reads CASSDGGGGNTIYF. Written as DNA, the CDR3 is TGTGCCAGCAGTGATGGAGGAGGAGGAAACACCATATATTTT.

The rearrangement uses TRBV3-1 and TRBJ1-3; TRBD1 matches at 8 bases. This CDR3 spans 17 amino acids. Germline V gene sequence: CDR1 LGHDT, CDR2 YNNKEL (reference sequence). The J segment lost 0 bases and the V segment lost 1 base, leaving 5 bases of the junction unmatched. The CDR3 nucleotides read TGTGCCAGCAGCCAAGGGGACAGGCCTTACTCTGGAAACACCATATATTTT. Translation gives CASSQGDRPYSGNTIYF.

Details on this clonotype: A much larger clone differs from this one at a single base, so this may be a read error. The chain has TRBV7-2 and TRBJ2-1, with no clear D. The V gene lost 1 base and the J gene lost 0 bases, with 7 bases spanning the gap. CDR3 length: 15 amino acids. Germline CDR1 reads SGHTA; CDR2 reads FQGNSA. CDR3 region: CTSSLVFSSYNEQFF. The CDR3 nucleotides read TGTACCAGCAGCTTAGTGTTTAGCTCCTACAATGAGCAGTTCTTC.

Ten or more counts support this clonotype. This chain links TRBV24-1 with TRBJ2-7, with D uncertain. Germline V gene data show CDR1 as KGHDR and CDR2 as SFDVKD. The V and J ends lost 5 bases and 1 base respectively, with 8 bases between them. This CDR3 is built from 13 residues. Here the CDR3 DNA reads TGTGCCACCAGTGGGCCGGGTTCCTACGAGCAGTACTTC. Translating it yields CATSGPGSYEQYF.

This sequence joins TRBV2 and TRBJ2-5, with 13 positions matching TRBD2. Looked up from germline, CDR1 is SNHLY and CDR2 is FYNNEI. The CDR3 has 15 amino acids. J was trimmed by 3 bases and V by 6 bases; bases with no gene match: 4. CDR3 DNA: TGTGCCAGCAGGGGGACTAGCGGGATGAAAGAGACCCAGTACTTC. Amino acids: CASRGTSGMKETQYF.

This clonotype showed up many times. The chain employs TRBV7-2 and TRBJ2-2; possibly TRBD2 for D (5 bases). Germline CDR1 reads SGHTA; CDR2 reads FQGNSA. The CDR3 has 14 amino acids. V was clipped by 5 bases and J by 4 bases, with 11 bases between them. CDR3 nucleotides: TGTGCCAGCAGCGCCGGGGTGAGCACCGGGGAGCTGTTTTTT. Amino acids: CASSAGVSTGELFF.

This clonotype has just a few counts. The chain uses TRBV12-3 or TRBV12-4 and TRBJ1-1; D uncertain. With 5 bases removed from V and 4 bases from J, the gap between germline ends came to 11 bases. The CDR3 is 13 residues long. CDR3 region: CASSLGFPTEAFF. CDR3 sequence (DNA): TGTGCCAGCAGTCTCGGGTTCCCCACTGAAGCTTTCTTT.

This clonotype came up many times. The CDR3 region is CASSHRLAGGLRGTQYF. CDR3 DNA: TGCGCCAGCAGCCATCGACTAGCGGGGGGCCTCCGAGGTACGCAGTATTTT. This chain connects TRBV5-1 to TRBJ2-3; TRBD2 matches 13 bases. CDR3 size: 17 residues. Per the germline V gene, CDR1 is SGHRS and CDR2 is YFSETQ. Trimming cost V 4 bases and J 8 bases; bases outside gene matches: 13.

There are many counts of this clonotype. The V and J genes are TRBV28 and TRBJ2-7; maybe TRBD2 (5 bases). Germline V gene sequence: CDR1 MDHEN, CDR2 SYDVKM. The germline V and J ends were trimmed by 6 bases and 4 bases, with 13 bases remaining between them. There are 13 residues in the CDR3. The CDR3 bases are TGTGCCAGCAGACCGCTGGACTCTTACGAGCAGTACGTC. It encodes CASRPLDSYEQYV.

This sequence joins TRBV7-8 and TRBJ1-1; D gene uncertain. The CDR3 totals 13 residues. V was pared by 2 bases and J by 5 bases, with 9 bases between. From germline, CDR1 is SGHVS and CDR2 FQNEAQ. The CDR3 DNA is TGTGCCAGCAGCTTAACCGGACCGACTGAAGCTTTCTTT. It codes for CASSLTGPTEAFF.

This rearrangement joins TRBV6-5 to TRBJ1-1, with D perhaps matching TRBD1 (5 bases). The CDR3 length is 15 residues. The germline CDR1 and CDR2 sequences are MNHEY and SVGAGI. V was pared by 0 bases and J by 3 bases, with 11 bases between. CDR3 DNA: TGTGCCAGCAGTTACTCGGCAGGGCGGGACACTGAAGCTTTCTTT. Translated, it gives CASSYSAGRDTEAFF.

The chain is built from TRBV6-5 and TRBJ1-2; D is unresolved. V lost 9 bases and J lost 4, with 12 bases in between. The CDR3 has 12 residues. Germline CDR1 is MNHEY and CDR2 is SVGAGI. The CDR3 spells CASGPGSYGYTF. The CDR3 DNA reads as TGTGCCAGTGGCCCGGGAAGCTATGGCTACACCTTC.

This clonotype was picked up many times. This chain joins TRBV7-9 and TRBJ1-1; D call uncertain. V lost 1 base, J lost 10 bases, and 10 bases lay in between. The CDR3 spans 12 residues. CDR1 is SEHNR and CDR2 is FQNEAQ in the germline V gene (reference sequence). CDR3 nucleotides: TGTGCCAGCAGCTTAGAAGGGCTAAGAGCTTTCTTT. Its translation is CASSLEGLRAFF.

The chain employs TRBV20-1 and TRBJ2-3; 9 nucleotides agree with TRBD1. This CDR3 has 16 residues. Trimming removed 1 base from V and 6 bases from J; junction bases left unmatched: 11. CDR1 DFQATT and CDR2 SNEGSKA come from the germline V gene (reference sequence). CDR3 residues: CSARVPGTGSRDTQYF. The CDR3 DNA reads TGCAGTGCTAGAGTCCCCGGGACAGGGAGTCGGGATACGCAGTATTTT.

The gene calls are TRBV11-2 and TRBJ2-3; D may correspond to TRBD1 or TRBD2 (5 bases each). The germline V and J ends were trimmed by 7 bases and 8 bases, with 19 bases remaining between them. The CDR3 totals 14 residues. The germline V gene encodes CDR1 SGHAT and CDR2 FQNNGV. CDR3 in amino acids: CASIRGVSLGTQYF. CDR3 DNA sequence: TGTGCCAGCATCAGAGGGGTCTCCCTCGGTACGCAGTATTTT.